In this sample, the clone carrying this T cell receptor beta chain turned up many times. Its matching antigen is unknown. The beta constant-region primer was an equimolar mix of two oligonucleotides covering TRBC1 and TRBC2. One entry per CDR3 protein, called by TCRdb with MiXCR from the UMI-ligation and nested PCR reads. Of tens of thousands of distinct CDR3 sequences in the sample, about 6.5% were seen once. The data are from a study of naive and memory T cell subsets. Study results and caveats: Gini index rose across naive, CM, EM and EMRA in CD4 and CD8.

This CDR3 contains 13 residues. The germline V and J ends were trimmed by 0 bases and 10 bases, with 12 bases remaining between them. This receptor was identified in a human donor in good health. The chain employs TRBV12-3 or TRBV12-4 and TRBJ1-1; weak D call: TRBD1 (5 bases). The sample consisted of central memory CD4+ T cells from blood. CDR3 residues: CASSLAGQGTAFF. The CDR3, as DNA: TGTGCCAGCAGTTTAGCGGGCCAGGGTACAGCTTTCTTT.